The 27 T cell receptor beta chains listed next were all sequenced from one sample in a study of T cell repertoires in cytomegalovirus infection. MiXCR, run by TCRdb on the reads, gives a single entry per CDR3 protein. The sample carries around 330,000 distinct CDR3 sequences, roughly 17% recorded once. Sequenced: PBMCs. The receptor source for this set is a human donor in good health (CMV status not recorded). Some clones in this sample may be carry-over from other donors' samples.

The chain uses TRBV25-1 and TRBJ1-4; the match to TRBD1 covers 8 bases. CDR3 length: 15 residues. Germline lookup yields CDR1 MGHDK and CDR2 SYGVNS. V was pared by 2 bases and J by 8 bases, with 7 bases of the junction left unmatched. The CDR3 loop reads CASSEGAGGREKLFF. DNA of the CDR3: TGTGCCAGCAGTGAAGGCGCAGGGGGCCGAGAAAAACTGTTTTTT.

The rearrangement uses TRBV20-1 and TRBJ1-4; D may be TRBD1 (5 bases). CDR1 is DFQATT, CDR2 SNEGSKA, per germline (reference sequence). This CDR3 spans 13 amino acids. V lost 1 base to trimming and J lost 7 bases, with 10 bases between them. CDR3 residues: CSARAGVGEKLFF. CDR3 in DNA: TGCAGTGCTAGAGCGGGGGTCGGTGAAAAACTGTTTTTT.

This clonotype turned up a few times. This chain connects TRBV29-1 to TRBJ2-7, with TRBD1 as a possible D gene (5 bases). This CDR3 has 15 amino acids. The germline gives CDR1 SQVTM, CDR2 ANQGSEA. The V and J ends lost 0 bases and 5 bases respectively, with 17 bases between them. The CDR3 nucleotides are TGCAGCGTTGAAGATCTTTGGCAGGGTGCCCACGAGCAGTACTTC. It is translated as CSVEDLWQGAHEQYF.

The chain joins TRBV6-1 to TRBJ2-7, with 7 bases aligning to TRBD1. J gave up 6 bases and V 7 bases, and 15 bases lay outside the gene matches. The CDR3 consists of 15 residues. Germline-derived CDR1 and CDR2 are MNHNS and SASEGT. CDR3 residues: CASNGRKGGFGEQYF. CDR3 DNA: TGTGCCAGCAACGGGCGAAAAGGGGGCTTCGGCGAGCAGTACTTC.

This CDR3 reads CSAPRTGGQYNSPLHF. CDR3 nucleotide sequence: TGCAGTGCTCCGCGGACAGGAGGCCAATATAATTCACCCCTCCACTTT. The V and J genes are TRBV20-1 and TRBJ1-6; 7 bases match TRBD1. Germline values: CDR1 DFQATT, CDR2 SNEGSKA (reference sequence). The V gene end was trimmed by 5 bases and the J gene end by 4 bases; junction bases not matched to a gene: 11. The CDR3 runs to 16 residues.

The V call is TRBV5-6, the J call TRBJ2-2; the D is unclear. Germline V CDR1 and CDR2: SGHDT, YYEEEE. The CDR3 sequence is 15 residues long. V dropped 0 bases and J dropped 2 bases, with 8 bases sitting between them. CDR3: CASSLVARNTGELFF. CDR3 coding DNA: TGTGCCAGCAGCTTGGTTGCCCGTAACACCGGGGAGCTGTTTTTT.

The chain has TRBV28 and TRBJ1-2, with 8 bases aligning to TRBD1. Per germline, CDR1 MDHEN and CDR2 SYDVKM. The V segment lost 3 bases and the J segment 3 bases; nucleotides outside the gene matches: 3. The CDR3 length is 14 residues. In DNA form, the CDR3 reads TGTGCCAGCAGTTTGGTGGGACAGGACTATGGCTACACCTTC. Amino acids: CASSLVGQDYGYTF.

For this clonotype: A read error is possible here, since a much larger clone lies one base away. The chain uses TRBV19 and TRBJ2-2; D uncertain. The CDR3 runs 13 residues. Germline CDR1 and CDR2: LNHDA and SQIVND (reference sequence). V lost 9 bases and J lost 0, with 8 bases in between. The CDR3 DNA sequence: TGTGCCAGCAATTTCCCGAACACCGGGGAGCTGTTTTTT. It translates to CASNFPNTGELFF. Full variable domain (outside the CDR3, taken from reference TRBV19 and TRBJ2-2): DGGITQSPKYLFRKEGQNVTLSCEQNLNHDAMYWYRQDPGQGLRLIYYSQIVNDFQKGDIAEGYSVSREKKESFPLTVTSAQKNPTAFYLCASNFPNTGELFFGEGSRLTVL.

This clonotype was counted a few times. The chain joins TRBV12-3 or TRBV12-4 to TRBJ2-7; 7 bases align to TRBD1. There are 15 residues in the CDR3. Losses at the gene ends were 5 bases for V and 0 bases for J; bases not matched to a gene: 7. CDR3: CASSPRQGISYEQYF. The CDR3 DNA is TGTGCCAGCAGTCCGAGACAGGGAATCTCCTACGAGCAGTACTTC.

This chain uses TRBV7-2 with TRBJ1-6; D gene uncertain. V was pared by 1 base and J by 6 bases, with 13 bases between. Germline loops: CDR1 SGHTA, CDR2 FQGNSA. This CDR3 is 16 amino acids long. CDR3 DNA: TGTGCCAGCAGCTTAGTAGGTACAGCAACTAATTCACCCCTCCACTTT. It codes for CASSLVGTATNSPLHF.

V usage is TRBV28 and J usage is TRBJ1-2; TRBD1 matches 8 bases. The germline gives CDR1 MDHEN, CDR2 SYDVKM. Germline trimming cut 4 bases from V and 4 bases from J; bases unmatched to any gene: 8. There are 15 residues in the CDR3. The CDR3 spells CASSSPTGGSYGYTF. DNA of the CDR3: TGTGCCAGCAGTTCACCCACAGGGGGGAGCTATGGCTACACCTTC.

This chain links TRBV25-1 with TRBJ1-2; possibly TRBD1 for D (5 bases). From germline, CDR1 is MGHDK and CDR2 SYGVNS. The CDR3 is 13 residues long. Deletions cut 6 bases from V and 4 bases from J, with 12 bases between. CDR3 sequence: CASRGQGVYGYTF. The CDR3 DNA reads TGTGCCAGCAGAGGGCAGGGCGTCTATGGCTACACCTTC.

V and J are TRBV28 and TRBJ2-7; 11 bases map to TRBD2. The CDR3 loop spans 15 amino acids. Germline V gene sequence: CDR1 MDHEN, CDR2 SYDVKM. Trimming cost V 2 bases and J 2 bases; bases outside gene matches: 2. This chain's CDR3 is CASSLRLAGTYEQYF. DNA of the CDR3: TGTGCCAGCAGTTTACGACTAGCGGGGACCTACGAGCAGTACTTC.

This clonotype was seen a handful of times. This chain links TRBV20-1 with TRBJ2-5, with 8 bases matching TRBD2. Germline-derived CDR1 and CDR2 are DFQATT and SNEGSKA (reference sequence). J was trimmed by 6 bases and V by 0 bases; bases with no gene match: 6. This CDR3 contains 14 residues. CDR3: CSARDAGGSQTQYF. The DNA for the CDR3 is TGCAGTGCTAGAGATGCGGGGGGATCACAGACCCAGTACTTC.

This clonotype occurred a few times. V and J are TRBV13 and TRBJ2-1; D not resolved. CDR1 and CDR2 (germline): PRHDT, FYEKMQ (reference sequence). This CDR3 spans 13 amino acids. Trimming cost V 5 bases and J 9 bases, with 14 bases left between them. The CDR3 DNA reads as TGTGCCAGCAGCCTGACATACTTTGGTGAGCAGTTCTTC. Protein: CASSLTYFGEQFF.

This sequence joins TRBV14 and TRBJ1-1; D uncertain. There are 14 residues in the CDR3. The germline V and J ends were trimmed by 4 bases and 0 bases, with 9 bases remaining between them. Per germline, CDR1 SGHDN and CDR2 FVKESK. CDR3 in amino acids: CASSLTVLNTEAFF. DNA of the CDR3: TGTGCCAGCAGCCTGACGGTATTGAACACTGAAGCTTTCTTT.

This clonotype was recorded at least ten times. This sequence joins TRBV6-5 and TRBJ1-1; tentative D call: TRBD1 (6 bases). With 0 bases removed from V and 4 bases from J, the gap between germline ends came to 9 bases. The CDR3 loop spans 14 amino acids. The germline gives CDR1 MNHEY, CDR2 SVGAGI. CDR3 nucleotides: TGTGCCAGCAGTTACTCGGACAGTAGCACTGAAGCTTTCTTT. It translates to CASSYSDSSTEAFF.

This clonotype has a count of ten or more. The genes are TRBV7-2 and TRBJ2-1, with TRBD2 matching 9 bases. Germline CDR1 is SGHTA and CDR2 is FQGNSA. With 5 bases clipped from V and 2 bases from J, the junction kept 10 bases outside the gene matches. The CDR3 covers 17 residues. The chain's CDR3 is CASSPSGSSGAYNEQFF. The CDR3 region has the DNA TGTGCCAGCAGCCCCTCCGGGTCTAGCGGGGCCTACAATGAGCAGTTCTTC.

A single count supports this clonotype. V gene TRBV29-1 combines with J gene TRBJ1-3; D gene uncertain. Trimming stripped 4 bases from V and 2 bases from J, with 9 bases between. From germline, CDR1 is SQVTM and CDR2 ANQGSEA. CDR3 length equals 13 residues. In DNA, the CDR3 is TGCAGCGTTGGCCAGGACCCTGGAAACACCATATATTTT. The encoded protein is CSVGQDPGNTIYF. Filled out from reference TRBV29-1 and TRBJ1-3, the complete variable domain reads SAVISQKPSRDICQRGTSLTIQCQVDSQVTMMFWYRQQPGQSLTLIATANQGSEATYESGFVIDKFPISRPNLTFSTLTVSNMSPEDSSIYLCSVGQDPGNTIYFGEGSWLTVV.

This clonotype was observed at least ten times. The J gene is TRBJ2-1, the V gene TRBV5-1; 8 bases agree with TRBD2. The CDR3 runs to 14 residues. CDR1 is SGHRS, CDR2 YFSETQ, per germline. V lost 2 bases and J lost 8; bases outside the gene matches: 6. The chain's CDR3 is CASSLGLAQDEQFF. In DNA, the CDR3 is TGCGCCAGCAGCTTAGGACTAGCCCAAGATGAGCAGTTCTTC.

This clonotype was seen ten or more times. The CDR3 sequence: CASSDNRGFGETQYF. CDR3 bases: TGTGCCAGCAGCGATAACCGGGGGTTCGGAGAGACCCAGTACTTC. The rearrangement links TRBV28 to TRBJ2-5, with D possibly TRBD2 on 6 matching bases. Germline V lookup: CDR1 MDHEN, CDR2 SYDVKM. V was shortened by 6 bases and J by 4 bases, with 18 bases between the two germline ends. CDR3 length equals 15 residues.

This clonotype was detected a few times. J is TRBJ1-2 and V is TRBV18, with no clear D. Per the germline V gene, CDR1 is KGHSH and CDR2 is LQKENI. The CDR3 is 14 residues long. V lost 1 base and J lost 3, with 9 bases in between. For the CDR3, the DNA is TGTGCCAGCTCACCACGGGCCGGTGACTATGGCTACACCTTC. Its translation is CASSPRAGDYGYTF.

This clonotype was counted a few times. The J gene is TRBJ2-3, the V gene TRBV15; D is possibly TRBD2 (7 bases). V was shortened by 3 bases and J by 3 bases, with 16 bases between the two germline ends. The CDR3 has 16 amino acids. CDR1 is LNHNV, CDR2 YYDKDF, per germline (reference sequence). The CDR3 DNA follows: TGTGCCACCAGCAGGGATCGGGGGGCCGGAACAGATACGCAGTATTTT. It is translated as CATSRDRGAGTDTQYF.

This clonotype was seen ten or more times. The chain carries TRBV15 and TRBJ2-3; 12 bases are a match to TRBD1. This CDR3 is 15 amino acids long. The J segment lost 6 bases and the V segment lost 5 bases, leaving 6 bases of the junction unmatched. Germline CDR1 is LNHNV and CDR2 is YYDKDF (reference sequence). CDR3 residues: CATSPGTGGADTQYF. DNA of the CDR3: TGTGCCACCAGCCCCGGGACAGGGGGCGCGGATACGCAGTATTTT.

The chain recombines TRBV28 with TRBJ2-6, with a tentative D call TRBD2 (5 bases). V dropped 5 bases and J dropped 0 bases, with 17 bases sitting between them. The CDR3 extends over 18 amino acids. CDR1 is MDHEN, CDR2 SYDVKM, per germline. The CDR3 bases are TGTGCCAGCAGTCCCCTCGAGGGCAAAGACTCTGGGGCCAACGTCCTGACTTTC. It is translated as CASSPLEGKDSGANVLTF.

V gene TRBV5-1 combines with J gene TRBJ2-1; 7 bases align to TRBD1. Germline lookup yields CDR1 SGHRS and CDR2 YFSETQ. V lost 4 bases to trimming and J lost 5 bases; unmatched junction nucleotides: 9. The CDR3 runs 15 residues. The CDR3 DNA follows: TGCGCCAGCAGCGCACCAAGGGGGCCCAACAATGAGCAGTTCTTC. Its translation is CASSAPRGPNNEQFF.

In this sample, this clonotype turned up many times. J is TRBJ1-1 and V is TRBV7-2, with TRBD1 matching 11 bases. V gave up 5 bases and J gave up 5 bases; unmatched junction bases: 7. This CDR3 has 15 amino acids. Germline assignment: CDR1 SGHTA and CDR2 FQGNSA. Here the CDR3 reads CASSPGQGASTEAFF. DNA for the CDR3: TGTGCCAGCAGCCCCGGACAGGGGGCTTCGACTGAAGCTTTCTTT. Full variable domain (rest looked up from reference TRBV7-2 and TRBJ1-1): GAGVSQSPSNKVTEKGKDVELRCDPISGHTALYWYRQSLGQGLEFLIYFQGNSAPDKSGLPSDRFSAERTGGSVSTLTIQRTQQEDSAVYLCASSPGQGASTEAFFGQGTRLTVV.